The present TCR beta chain was sequenced within a study of blood T cell repertoires in COVID-19. Study-level information: Donors in the United States, Italy and Spain gave samples during acute or convalescent COVID-19. PBMCs, B-cell-depleted T cells, or T cells provided the cDNA or gDNA that made up the material.

CDR3 length: 12 residues. Germline lookup yields CDR1 WNHNN and CDR2 SYGVQD (reference sequence). V was shortened by 5 bases and J by 13 bases, with 17 bases between the two germline ends. Original methodology: Quantification of nucleated cells was approximated via reference gene primer amplification. Generated by immunoSEQ multiplex PCR, the TCRdb table keeps only in-frame clones and is missing some. D and trimming come from the DNA, and the V and J calls and clone size come from that table. Among 80,000 to 95,000 clones listed, more than 65% were seen once. The V and J genes are TRBV10-1 and TRBJ1-1, with D unclear. The receptor's source is a woman older than 75 with active or convalescent COVID-19. The sequenced material came from peripheral blood. As DNA, the CDR3 is TGCGCCAGCAGTTTTCCAGGTTCGAAGGTTTTCTTT. This encodes CASSFPGSKVFF.